This T cell receptor (beta chain) comes out of a study of shared clonotypes between healthy human individuals. Terminally differentiated effector memory CD45RA+ cells were excluded from the naive CD8 cells, which were CD45RO-negative and positively selected for CCR7. In the original workflow: Filtering differed for immunoSEQ, which gave only junction sequences without quality scores. Assay: immunoSEQ multiplex PCR; the TCRdb copy retains only in-frame clones and omits some. V and J calls and clone size are as listed in that table; D and trimming were resolved from the DNA. The sample lists about 2.2 million clones; roughly 93% were seen once. In germline, CDR1 is LNHDA, CDR2 SQIVND (reference sequence). CDR3 length equals 16 residues. V was trimmed by 0 bases and J by 8 bases, leaving 17 bases between them.

This chain connects TRBV19 to TRBJ2-1; D is perhaps TRBD2 (6 bases). Sequenced material: naive CD8+ T cells from PBMCs. This clonotype was obtained from a man between 18 and 35 years old in good health. Some clones in this sample may be carry-over from other donors' samples. The CDR3 nucleotides are TGTGCCAGTAGTATAGATCCCGGGACTTTAGTCTATGAGCAGTTCTTC. This codes for CASSIDPGTLVYEQFF.